This T cell receptor (beta chain) was sequenced during a study of blood T cell repertoires in COVID-19. Study information: The United States, Italy and Spain supplied acute and convalescent COVID-19 samples. T cells, B-cell-depleted T cells, or PBMCs provided the cDNA or gDNA that served as material.

The V and J ends lost 7 bases and 2 bases, in that order; junction bases with no gene match: 3. The CDR3 totals 14 residues. The V gene's germline CDR1 is SNHLY and CDR2 FYNNEI. Under the authors' procedure: The assay estimated nucleated cells by amplifying reference gene primers. Produced via immunoSEQ multiplex PCR; TCRdb's table is partial and in-frame only. That table is the source of V, J and clone size, and D and trimming were worked out from the DNA. The sample has hundreds of thousands of clones, approximately 90% seen once. The sequence came from a woman aged 25 to 39 with active or convalescent COVID-19. This chain links TRBV2 with TRBJ1-1; TRBD1 matches at 11 bases. The sequenced sample consisted of peripheral blood. CDR3 sequence: CASTRTGGNTEAFF. The CDR3 DNA follows: TGTGCCAGCACCCGGACAGGGGGCAACACTGAAGCTTTCTTT.